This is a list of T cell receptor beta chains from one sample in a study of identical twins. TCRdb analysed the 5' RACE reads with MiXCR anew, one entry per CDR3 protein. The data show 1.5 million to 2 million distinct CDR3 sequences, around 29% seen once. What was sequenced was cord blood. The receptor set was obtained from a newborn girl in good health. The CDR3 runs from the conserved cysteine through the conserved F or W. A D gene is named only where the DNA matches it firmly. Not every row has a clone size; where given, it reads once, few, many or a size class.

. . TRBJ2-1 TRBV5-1 CASSLGSGGGYNEQFF TGCGCCAGCAGCTTGGGTTCAGGTGGTGGTTACAATGAGCAGTTCTTC
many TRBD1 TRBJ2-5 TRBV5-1 CASSLDRGQETQYF TGTGCCAGCAGCTTAGACAGGGGGCAAGAGACCCAGTACTTC
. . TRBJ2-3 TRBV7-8 CASSAAEHTDTQYF TGTGCCAGCAGCGCGGCAGAACACACAGATACGCAGTATTTT
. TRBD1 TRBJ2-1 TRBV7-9 CASSSPGGGKYEQFF TGTGCCAGCAGCTCCCCAGGGGGTGGAAAATATGAGCAGTTCTTC
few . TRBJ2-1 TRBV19 CASSPQTTSSYNEQFF TGTGCCAGTAGTCCGCAGACTACTAGCTCCTACAATGAGCAGTTCTTC
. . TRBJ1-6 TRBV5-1 CASSWVGTGHSPLHF TGCGCCAGCAGCTGGGTGGGGACTGGACATTCACCCCTCCACTTT
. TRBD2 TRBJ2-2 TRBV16 CASSHALASTGELFF TGTGCCAGCAGCCACGCACTAGCGTCCACCGGGGAGCTGTTTTTT
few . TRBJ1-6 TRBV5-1 CASSSSDRNNSPLHF TGCGCCAGCAGCTCCTCCGACAGGAATAATTCACCCCTCCACTTT
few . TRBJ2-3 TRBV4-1 CASSQEAGALNTDTQYF TGCGCCAGCAGCCAAGAGGCGGGGGCCCTCAACACAGATACGCAGTATTTT
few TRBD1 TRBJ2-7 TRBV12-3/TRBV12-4 CAGSLGQGRVYEQYF TGTGCCGGCAGTTTGGGACAGGGGAGAGTCTACGAGCAGTACTTC
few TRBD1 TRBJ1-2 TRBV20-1 CSARDQGEDYGYTF TGCAGTGCTAGGGACCAGGGGGAGGACTATGGCTACACCTTC
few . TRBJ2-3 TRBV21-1 CASSPLTGSGTDTQYF TGTGCCAGCAGCCCCCTTACCGGGAGTGGCACAGATACGCAGTATTTT
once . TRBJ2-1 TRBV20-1 CSVLILNEQFF TGCAGTGTCCTAATCCTCAATGAGCAGTTCTTC
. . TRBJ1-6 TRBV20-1 CSASPAYYNSPLHF TGCAGTGCTAGCCCAGCCTATTATAATTCACCCCTCCACTTT
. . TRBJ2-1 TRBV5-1 CASSLMEGGSYNEQFF TGCGCCAGCAGCTTGATGGAGGGAGGCTCCTACAATGAGCAGTTCTTC
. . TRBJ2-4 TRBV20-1 CSARDFGQSNIQYF TGCAGTGCTAGAGATTTTGGACAGAGTAACATTCAGTACTTC
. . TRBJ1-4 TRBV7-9 CASSTFRGTNEKLFF TGTGCCAGCAGCACCTTTAGGGGGACTAATGAAAAACTGTTTTTT
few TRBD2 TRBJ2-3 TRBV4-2 CASSQDFGRGTDTQYF TGTGCCAGCAGCCAAGATTTTGGGCGGGGGACAGATACGCAGTATTTT
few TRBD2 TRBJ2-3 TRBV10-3 CAISESNLERGYTDTQYF TGTGCCATCAGTGAGTCGAATTTGGAGCGGGGCTACACAGATACGCAGTATTTT
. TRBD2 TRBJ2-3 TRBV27 CASRRPGLADGTDTQYF TGTGCCAGCAGGCGCCCGGGACTAGCTGATGGCACAGATACGCAGTATTTT
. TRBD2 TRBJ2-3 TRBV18 CASSPSGLAAPDTQYF TGTGCCAGCTCACCTTCGGGACTAGCGGCCCCAGATACGCAGTATTTT
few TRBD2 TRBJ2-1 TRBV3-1 CASSQLSGRWNEQFF TGTGCCAGCAGCCAGTTAAGCGGGAGGTGGAATGAGCAGTTCTTC
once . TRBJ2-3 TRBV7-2 CASSLVRGIPDTQYF TGTGCCAGCAGCTTAGTGAGGGGGATCCCAGATACGCAGTATTTT
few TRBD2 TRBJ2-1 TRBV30 CAWRSFTSGGYNEQFF TGTGCCTGGAGGAGCTTTACTAGCGGCGGTTACAATGAGCAGTTCTTC
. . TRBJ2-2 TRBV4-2 CASLPGRTGELFF TGTGCCAGCCTCCCGGGGCGCACCGGGGAGCTGTTTTTT
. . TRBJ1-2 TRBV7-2 CASVATIGGYTF TGTGCCAGCGTCGCTACTATCGGAGGCTACACCTTC
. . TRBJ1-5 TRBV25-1 CASSQYLPVGRNQPQHF TGTGCCAGCAGTCAATACCTGCCTGTAGGGCGCAATCAGCCCCAGCATTTT
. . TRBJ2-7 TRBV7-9 CASSEWKLTGPLYEQYF TGTGCCAGCAGCGAATGGAAATTGACAGGACCACTCTACGAGCAGTACTTC
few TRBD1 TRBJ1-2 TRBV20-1 CSYPGQGTNGYTF TGCAGTTACCCGGGACAGGGAACAAATGGCTACACCTTC
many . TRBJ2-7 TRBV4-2 CASSQERGPYEQYF TGTGCCAGCAGCCAAGAGCGGGGACCCTACGAGCAGTACTTC
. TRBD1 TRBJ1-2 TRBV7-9 CASRGQGSHYGYTF TGTGCCAGCAGGGGACAGGGATCACACTATGGCTACACCTTC
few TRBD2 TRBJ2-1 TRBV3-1 CASSQDRFLAGVNEQFF TGTGCCAGCAGCCAAGATCGGTTTCTTGCGGGAGTTAATGAGCAGTTCTTC
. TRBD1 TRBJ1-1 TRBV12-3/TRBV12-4 CASSRLRDRGVEAFF TGTGCCAGCAGTCGTCTCCGGGACAGGGGCGTTGAAGCTTTCTTT
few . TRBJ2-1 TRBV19 CASSMGTTHYNEQFF TGTGCCAGCTCTATGGGGACAACTCATTACAATGAGCAGTTCTTC
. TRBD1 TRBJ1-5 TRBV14 CARSQGQRQPQHF TGTGCCCGCAGCCAGGGACAGCGACAGCCCCAGCATTTT
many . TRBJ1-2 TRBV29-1 CSVEEQGLNYGYTF TGCAGCGTTGAAGAACAGGGCCTTAACTATGGCTACACCTTC
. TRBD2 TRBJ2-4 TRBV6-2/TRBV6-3 CASSYLPFTRGYGNIQYF TGTGCCAGCAGTTACCTCCCCTTCACGCGGGGGTATGGAAACATTCAGTACTTC
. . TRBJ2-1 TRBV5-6 CASSLATSEQFF TGTGCCAGCAGCTTGGCGACGAGTGAGCAGTTCTTC
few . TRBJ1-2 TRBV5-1 CASSLDHRAPNYGYTF TGCGCCAGCAGCTTGGACCACAGGGCCCCTAACTATGGCTACACCTTC
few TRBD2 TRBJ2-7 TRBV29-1 CSVAFSGDLLYEQYF TGCAGCGTCGCCTTTAGCGGGGACCTTCTCTACGAGCAGTACTTC
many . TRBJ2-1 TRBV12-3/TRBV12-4 CASSPPGLLYNEQFF TGTGCCAGCAGTCCACCGGGACTTTTATACAATGAGCAGTTCTTC
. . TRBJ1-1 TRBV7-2 CASRSSVQGWSNTEAFF TGTGCCAGCAGGTCCTCAGTGCAGGGATGGAGCAACACTGAAGCTTTCTTT
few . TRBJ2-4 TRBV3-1 CASSQAGLGKNIQYF TGTGCCAGCAGCCAAGCTGGGCTGGGCAAAAACATTCAGTACTTC
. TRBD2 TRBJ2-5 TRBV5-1 CASSLAPSGSSNEQYF TGCGCCAGCAGCCTGGCGCCTAGCGGGAGCTCTAATGAGCAGTACTTC
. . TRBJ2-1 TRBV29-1 CSWGQGTSYNEQFF TGCAGCTGGGGCCAGGGAACCTCCTACAATGAGCAGTTCTTC
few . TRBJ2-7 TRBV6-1 CASSDYTYEQYF TGTGCCAGCAGTGACTACACCTACGAGCAGTACTTC
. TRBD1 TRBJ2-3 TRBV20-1 CSARRRYRGPTDTQYF TGCAGTGCTAGAAGACGGTACAGGGGACCCACAGATACGCAGTATTTT
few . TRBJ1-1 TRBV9 CASSGPGWGEAFF TGTGCCAGCAGCGGGCCCGGTTGGGGAGAAGCTTTCTTT
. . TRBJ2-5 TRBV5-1 CASSQGIWSETQYF TGCGCCAGCAGCCAGGGTATTTGGTCGGAGACCCAGTACTTC
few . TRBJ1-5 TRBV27 CASQHTGSGNQPQHF TGTGCCAGCCAGCACACGGGGTCGGGCAATCAGCCCCAGCATTTT
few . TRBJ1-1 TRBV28 CASSLGQIAEAFF TGTGCCAGCAGTTTAGGACAGATAGCTGAAGCTTTCTTT
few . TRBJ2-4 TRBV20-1 CSAIQGTSKNIQYF TGCAGTGCCATACAGGGTACCTCCAAAAACATTCAGTACTTC
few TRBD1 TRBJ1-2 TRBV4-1 CASSQDYHRGFYGYTF TGCGCCAGCAGCCAAGATTATCACAGGGGATTCTATGGCTACACCTTC
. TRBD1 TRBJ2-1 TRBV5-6 CASSPPRGPSYNEQFF TGTGCCAGCAGCCCCCCTAGGGGGCCCTCCTACAATGAGCAGTTCTTC
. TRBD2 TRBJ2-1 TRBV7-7 CASSIGTSGGINEQFF TGTGCCAGCAGCATAGGTACCAGCGGGGGAATAAATGAGCAGTTCTTC
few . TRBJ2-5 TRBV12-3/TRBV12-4 CASSLAGIGAQYF TGTGCCAGCAGTTTAGCGGGTATAGGGGCCCAGTACTTC
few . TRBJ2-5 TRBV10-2 CASSEHRVGEETQYF TGCGCCAGCAGTGAACACAGGGTCGGGGAAGAGACCCAGTACTTC
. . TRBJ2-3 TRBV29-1 CSVENRAGDIDTQYF TGCAGCGTTGAGAACAGGGCCGGAGACATAGATACGCAGTATTTT